These T cell receptor beta chains were read from a single sample in a study of blood T cell repertoires in COVID-19. Measured with immunoSEQ multiplex PCR; TCRdb has only the in-frame clones, and not every one. The sample yields 290,000 or so clones, 90% seen once. The sequenced material came from PBMCs or T cells enriched from blood (not recorded which). All receptors come from a woman in her twenties or thirties who had recovered from COVID-19. Both conserved end residues are part of each CDR3. Each record gives: V gene, J gene, clone size, CDR3 protein. The listing skips clone size in some rows; elsewhere it reads once, few, many or a size class.

TRBV6-5	TRBJ1-3	-	CASRGTGGSGNTIYF
TRBV7-6	TRBJ2-5	-	CASSLEQGEETQYF
TRBV2	TRBJ1-1	-	CASSLGGQMSTEAFF
TRBV13	TRBJ2-7	once	CASSPRLATYEQYF
TRBV7-2	TRBJ2-6	-	CASSPRPGTGSGANVLTF
TRBV7-9	TRBJ2-1	once	CASSVRVNPNEQFF
TRBV2	TRBJ2-5	-	CASEIEKTQYF
TRBV6-2/TRBV6-3	TRBJ2-7	once	CASSSGGVSYEQYF
TRBV19	TRBJ2-2	-	CASRRQGAGSTGELFF
TRBV9	TRBJ1-1	-	CASSAGPGGLNTEAFF
TRBV20-1	TRBJ1-2	-	CSVGQIEGYTF
TRBV30	TRBJ2-5	-	CAWSARGGETQYF
TRBV23-1	TRBJ2-7	-	CASSPTGYEQYF
TRBV24-1	TRBJ2-7	once	CATSEAGYEQYF
TRBV5-8	TRBJ1-5	-	CASSLAGTGDLQHF
TRBV19	TRBJ2-3	-	CASSTQAARTDTQYF
TRBV9	TRBJ1-1	-	CASSRIQGNTEAFF
TRBV7-6	TRBJ2-7	-	CASSLAVDLVYEQYF
TRBV11-2	TRBJ1-6	-	CASSDSRGLTHSPLHF
TRBV3-1/TRBV3-2	TRBJ1-4	once	CASSQRGQPNEKLFF
TRBV29-1	TRBJ1-1	-	CSVYGQTMNTEAFF
TRBV25-1	TRBJ1-2	-	CASSRDYYGYTF
TRBV5-4	TRBJ1-1	-	CASSWGQGGTEAFF
TRBV11-3	TRBJ1-1	once	CASSLGGNTEAFF
TRBV24-1	TRBJ1-3	-	CATSDFRGDTIYF
TRBV28	TRBJ1-5	-	CASSPQGGTGFNQPQHF
TRBV19	TRBJ1-3	-	CASSRIRGPQLSGNTIYF
TRBV5-1	TRBJ1-1	once	CASSFGQGNTEAFF
TRBV15	TRBJ2-1	-	CATSSFVSSGRLRVYNEQFF
TRBV20-1	TRBJ1-1	-	CSAGTNTEAFF
TRBV6-2/TRBV6-3	TRBJ2-7	-	CASTPGQGWAEQYF
TRBV30	TRBJ1-5	-	CAWSVAEYLAQHF
TRBV3-1/TRBV3-2	TRBJ2-5	-	CASSPTRGETQYF
TRBV2	TRBJ1-2	-	CASSGTGAGYGYTF
TRBV10-3	TRBJ2-1	-	CAISQEGYNEQFF
TRBV7-9	TRBJ2-3	-	CASSLAASGSTDTQYF
TRBV12-3/TRBV12-4	TRBJ2-3	-	CASREGTDTQYF
TRBV11-2	TRBJ2-6	-	CASRQALFSGANVLTF
TRBV19	TRBJ1-5	-	CASSTRTGGNQPQHF
TRBV19	TRBJ2-2	-	CASKSSFGQRNTGELFF
TRBV6-2/TRBV6-3	TRBJ2-2	-	CASSLAGGSGELFF